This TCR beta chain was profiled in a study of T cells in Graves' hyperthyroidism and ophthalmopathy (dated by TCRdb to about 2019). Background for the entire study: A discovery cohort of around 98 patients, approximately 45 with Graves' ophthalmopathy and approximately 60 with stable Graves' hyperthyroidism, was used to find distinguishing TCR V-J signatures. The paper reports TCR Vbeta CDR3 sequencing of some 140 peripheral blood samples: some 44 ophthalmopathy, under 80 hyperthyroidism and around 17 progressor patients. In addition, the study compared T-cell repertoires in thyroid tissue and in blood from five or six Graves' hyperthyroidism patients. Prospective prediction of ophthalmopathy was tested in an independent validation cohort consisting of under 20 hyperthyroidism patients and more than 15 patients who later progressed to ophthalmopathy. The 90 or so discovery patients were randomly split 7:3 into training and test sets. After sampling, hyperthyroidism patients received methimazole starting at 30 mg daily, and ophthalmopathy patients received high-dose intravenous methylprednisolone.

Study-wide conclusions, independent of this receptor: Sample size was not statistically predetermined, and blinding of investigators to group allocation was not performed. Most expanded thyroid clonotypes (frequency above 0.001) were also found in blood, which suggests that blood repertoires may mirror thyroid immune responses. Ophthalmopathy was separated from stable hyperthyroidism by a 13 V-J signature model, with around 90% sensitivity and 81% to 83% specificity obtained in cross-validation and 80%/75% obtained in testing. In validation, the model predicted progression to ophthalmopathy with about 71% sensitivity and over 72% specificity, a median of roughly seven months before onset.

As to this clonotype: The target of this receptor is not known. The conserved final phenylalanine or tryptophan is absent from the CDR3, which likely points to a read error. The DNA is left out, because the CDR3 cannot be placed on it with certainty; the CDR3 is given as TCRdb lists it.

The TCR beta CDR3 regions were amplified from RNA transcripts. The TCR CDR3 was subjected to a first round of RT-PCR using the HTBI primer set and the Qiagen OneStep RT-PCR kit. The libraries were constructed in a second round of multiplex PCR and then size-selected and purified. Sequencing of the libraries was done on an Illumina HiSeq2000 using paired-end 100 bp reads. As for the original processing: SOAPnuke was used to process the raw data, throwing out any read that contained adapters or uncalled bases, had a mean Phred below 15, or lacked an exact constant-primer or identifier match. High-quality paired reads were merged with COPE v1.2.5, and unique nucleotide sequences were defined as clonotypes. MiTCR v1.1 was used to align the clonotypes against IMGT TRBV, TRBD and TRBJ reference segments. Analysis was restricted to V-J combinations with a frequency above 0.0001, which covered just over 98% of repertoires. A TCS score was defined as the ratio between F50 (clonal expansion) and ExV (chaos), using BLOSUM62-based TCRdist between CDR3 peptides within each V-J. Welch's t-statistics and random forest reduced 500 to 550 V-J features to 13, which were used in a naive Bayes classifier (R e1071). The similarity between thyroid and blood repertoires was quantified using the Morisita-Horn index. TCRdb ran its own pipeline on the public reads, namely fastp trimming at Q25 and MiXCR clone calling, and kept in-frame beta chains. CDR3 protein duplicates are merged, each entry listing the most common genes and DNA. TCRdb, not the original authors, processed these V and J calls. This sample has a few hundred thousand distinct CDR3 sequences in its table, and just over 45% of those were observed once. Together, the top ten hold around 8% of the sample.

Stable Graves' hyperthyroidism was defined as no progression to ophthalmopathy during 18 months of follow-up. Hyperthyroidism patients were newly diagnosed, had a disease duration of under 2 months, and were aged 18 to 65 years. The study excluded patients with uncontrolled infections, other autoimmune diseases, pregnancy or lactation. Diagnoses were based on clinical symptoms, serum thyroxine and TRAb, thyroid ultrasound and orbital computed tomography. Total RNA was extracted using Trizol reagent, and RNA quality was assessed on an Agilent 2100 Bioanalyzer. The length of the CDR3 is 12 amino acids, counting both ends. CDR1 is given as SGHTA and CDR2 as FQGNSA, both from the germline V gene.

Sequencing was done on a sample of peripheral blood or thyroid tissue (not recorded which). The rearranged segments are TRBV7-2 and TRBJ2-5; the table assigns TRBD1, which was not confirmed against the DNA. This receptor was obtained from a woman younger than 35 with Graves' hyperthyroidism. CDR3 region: CASSQTGTGQTY.